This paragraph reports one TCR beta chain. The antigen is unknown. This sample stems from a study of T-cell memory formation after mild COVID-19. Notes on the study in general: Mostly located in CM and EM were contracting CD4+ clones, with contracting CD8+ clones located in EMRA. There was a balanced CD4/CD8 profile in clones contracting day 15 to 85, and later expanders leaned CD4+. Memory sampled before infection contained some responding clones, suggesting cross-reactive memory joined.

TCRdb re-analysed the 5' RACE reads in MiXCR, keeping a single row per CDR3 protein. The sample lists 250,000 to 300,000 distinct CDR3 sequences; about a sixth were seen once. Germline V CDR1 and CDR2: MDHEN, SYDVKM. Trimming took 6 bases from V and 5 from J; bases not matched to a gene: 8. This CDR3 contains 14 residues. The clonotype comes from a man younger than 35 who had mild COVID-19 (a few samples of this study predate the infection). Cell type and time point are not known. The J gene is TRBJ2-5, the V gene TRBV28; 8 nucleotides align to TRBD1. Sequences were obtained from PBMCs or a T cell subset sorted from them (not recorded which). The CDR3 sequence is CASSLTGDGETQYF. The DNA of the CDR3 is TGTGCCAGCAGCTTGACAGGGGATGGGGAGACCCAGTACTTC.